Listed below are T cell receptor beta chains from one sample, sequenced in a study of beta chain bispecific antibodies for T cell cancers. No antigens are known for them. One entry per CDR3 protein results from TCRdb running MiXCR on the 5' RACE reads. The sample gives around 9,000 distinct CDR3 sequences, around 2.3% of which show up once; approximately 70% is in the top ten. The sample was T cells from a healthy donor cultured with Jurkat leukemia cells, taken from a culture containing an anti-CD19 bispecific antibody. These receptors all come from a human donor in good health. Some clones in this sample may be carry-over from other donors' samples. Each CDR3 is given with its conserved first and last residue. A D gene is named only where the DNA matches it firmly. Size tells how often a clone was seen (once, few, many) or the class of an expanded clone, and some rows leave it out.

V gene	D gene	clone size	CDR3 length	J gene	CDR3 protein	CDR3 DNA
TRBV7-9	TRBD2	many	13	TRBJ2-3	CASSLSGADTQYF	TGTGCCAGCAGCTTAAGCGGGGCAGATACGCAGTATTTT
TRBV10-3	TRBD1	many	13	TRBJ2-7	CAISGWTGSEQYF	TGTGCCATCAGTGGGTGGACAGGGAGTGAGCAGTACTTC
TRBV20-1	-	many	13	TRBJ2-3	CSASGGWGDTQYF	TGCAGTGCTAGCGGGGGTTGGGGAGATACGCAGTATTTT
TRBV10-3	-	many	14	TRBJ1-1	CAISEVGQGREAFF	TGTGCCATCAGTGAAGTAGGGCAGGGTCGCGAAGCTTTCTTT
TRBV7-3	-	-	15	TRBJ2-1	CASSLGPQRSNEQFF	TGTGCCAGCAGTCTGGGACCTCAAAGGAGTAATGAGCAGTTCTTC
TRBV5-1	TRBD1	many	16	TRBJ1-1	CASSPDRGKWRTEAFF	TGCGCCAGCAGCCCGGACAGGGGAAAGTGGAGGACTGAAGCTTTCTTT
TRBV29-1	TRBD2	many	15	TRBJ2-2	CSVEDTSGGTGELFF	TGCAGCGTTGAAGATACTAGCGGGGGTACCGGGGAGCTGTTTTTT
TRBV6-1	-	-	14	TRBJ2-3	CASMEGGNWNTQYF	TGTGCCAGCATGGAGGGGGGTAATTGGAATACGCAGTATTTT
TRBV7-6	TRBD1	many	16	TRBJ2-3	CASSSVGDRATDTQYF	TGTGCCAGCAGCTCGGTGGGGGACAGGGCGACAGATACGCAGTATTTT
TRBV5-1	-	many	15	TRBJ1-5	CASSLGGGDNQPQHF	TGCGCCAGCAGCTTGGGCGGGGGCGACAATCAGCCCCAGCATTTT
TRBV2	-	many	18	TRBJ1-6	CASSLGHTLSSYNSPLHF	TGTGCCAGCAGCCTGGGACACACCCTAAGCTCCTATAATTCACCCCTCCACTTT
TRBV7-8	TRBD2	few	15	TRBJ2-1	CASSLVAGGPNEQFF	TGTGCCAGCAGCTTAGTGGCGGGGGGGCCTAATGAGCAGTTCTTC
TRBV7-6	-	many	13	TRBJ1-6	CASSGTGRSPLHF	TGTGCCAGCAGCGGGACCGGCCGCTCACCCCTCCACTTT
TRBV29-1	-	-	15	TRBJ2-7	CSVSGTPSSSYEQYF	TGCAGCGTTTCCGGGACCCCTTCAAGCTCCTACGAGCAGTACTTC
TRBV19	-	many	12	TRBJ2-2	CASSMGTGELFF	TGTGCCAGTAGTATGGGAACCGGGGAGCTGTTTTTT
TRBV5-6	-	-	14	TRBJ2-2	CASSLGRGTGELFF	TGTGCCAGCAGCTTGGGAAGGGGAACCGGGGAGCTGTTTTTT
TRBV9	-	many	16	TRBJ1-2	CASSVGTAGEMGGYTF	TGTGCCAGCAGCGTAGGAACCGCAGGGGAAATGGGTGGCTACACCTTC
TRBV27	TRBD1	medium-sized	17	TRBJ2-7	CASSLTGGSSILNEQYF	TGTGCCAGCAGTTTAACAGGGGGCTCTTCGATTCTTAACGAGCAGTACTTC
TRBV5-1	TRBD2	many	15	TRBJ2-1	CASSTTSADFIEQFF	TGCGCCAGCAGCACGACTAGCGCGGACTTTATTGAGCAGTTCTTC
TRBV19	TRBD2	many	14	TRBJ2-1	CASSMRTSMNEQFF	TGTGCCAGTAGTATGAGGACTAGTATGAATGAGCAGTTCTTC
TRBV30	TRBD1	many	14	TRBJ1-1	CALVGTDPDYGAFF	TGTGCCTTGGTGGGGACAGACCCTGATTATGGAGCTTTCTTT
TRBV20-1	TRBD1	many	15	TRBJ1-1	CSASRDSIMNTEAFF	TGCAGTGCAAGCCGGGACAGCATTATGAACACTGAAGCTTTCTTT
TRBV5-1	-	many	14	TRBJ1-1	CASSSYKQDDEAFF	TGCGCCAGCAGCTCCTACAAACAGGACGATGAAGCTTTCTTT
TRBV5-1	-	many	14	TRBJ2-3	CASSLSGGTDTQYF	TGCGCCAGCAGCTTGAGTGGGGGCACAGATACGCAGTATTTT
TRBV5-4	-	many	14	TRBJ2-4	CASSLDWAKNIQYF	TGTGCCAGCAGCTTGGACTGGGCCAAAAACATTCAGTACTTC
TRBV7-2	TRBD1	few	12	TRBJ1-1	CASSWTGVNAFF	TGTGCCAGCAGCTGGACAGGGGTCAATGCTTTCTTT
TRBV7-6	TRBD2	once	14	TRBJ2-2	CASSPTGGAGELFF	TGTGCCAGCAGTCCGACGGGGGGGGCCGGGGAGCTGTTTTTT
TRBV5-1	TRBD1	many	17	TRBJ1-1	CASSLGQGNLMNTEAFF	TGCGCCAGCAGCTTGGGACAGGGTAACCTAATGAACACTGAAGCTTTCTTT
TRBV30	TRBD2	-	14	TRBJ2-5	CACTTSGGAETQYF	TGTGCCTGTACGACTAGCGGGGGGGCGGAGACCCAGTACTTC
TRBV27	-	many	16	TRBJ2-3	CATSPRRQAFADTQYF	TGTGCCACCTCTCCTAGGAGACAGGCGTTCGCCGATACGCAGTATTTT
TRBV5-1	-	many	15	TRBJ1-3	CASSPSPSSGNTIYF	TGCGCCAGCAGCCCAAGTCCGAGCTCTGGAAACACCATATATTTT
TRBV7-9	-	many	13	TRBJ2-7	CASSSWTGGEQYF	TGTGCCAGCAGCTCCTGGACGGGTGGGGAGCAGTACTTC
TRBV7-8	TRBD1	-	15	TRBJ2-1	CASSPGTGEGNEQFF	TGTGCCAGCAGCCCGGGGACAGGGGAAGGGAATGAGCAGTTCTTC
TRBV6-6	TRBD1	many	15	TRBJ1-1	CASSYADRGRTEAFF	TGTGCCAGCAGTTACGCGGACAGGGGGCGGACTGAAGCTTTCTTT
TRBV5-1	-	many	15	TRBJ2-1	CASSLQGDAYNEQFF	TGCGCCAGCAGCTTGCAGGGAGATGCCTACAATGAGCAGTTCTTC
TRBV28	-	many	14	TRBJ2-7	CASSHSVLRYEQYF	TGTGCCAGCAGTCACTCCGTATTGCGCTACGAGCAGTACTTC
TRBV7-6	TRBD1	many	13	TRBJ2-7	CASSDRTGPEQYF	TGTGCCAGCAGCGACCGGACAGGTCCCGAGCAGTACTTC
TRBV5-1	-	many	11	TRBJ2-7	CASSLGAEQYF	TGCGCCAGCAGCTTGGGCGCCGAGCAGTACTTC
TRBV10-2	TRBD1	many	15	TRBJ2-7	CASSLTGTGDYEQYF	TGCGCCAGCAGTTTAACCGGGACAGGGGACTACGAGCAGTACTTC
TRBV12-3/TRBV12-4	TRBD1	many	17	TRBJ1-2	CASSSNIRDRDGYGYTF	TGTGCCAGCAGTTCGAATATCCGGGACAGGGACGGCTATGGCTACACCTTC
TRBV7-9	TRBD1	many	17	TRBJ1-1	CASSLGRLGQGNTEAFF	TGTGCCAGCAGCTTAGGCAGATTGGGACAGGGGAACACTGAAGCTTTCTTT
TRBV6-1	-	many	15	TRBJ1-1	CASSEIPGSNTEAFF	TGTGCCAGCAGTGAAATACCGGGCTCGAACACTGAAGCTTTCTTT
TRBV20-1	-	-	14	TRBJ2-6	CSARWGTGANVLTF	TGCAGTGCTAGGTGGGGGACTGGGGCCAACGTCCTGACTTTC
TRBV19	-	many	14	TRBJ1-6	CASSIGLNNSPLHF	TGTGCCAGTAGTATAGGACTTAATAATTCACCCCTCCACTTT
TRBV6-5	-	many	11	TRBJ1-1	CASRANTEAFF	TGTGCCAGCAGGGCGAACACTGAAGCTTTCTTT
TRBV13	TRBD1	many	17	TRBJ1-1	CASSPVGDRGKNTEAFF	TGTGCCAGCAGCCCAGTCGGGGACAGGGGAAAAAACACTGAAGCTTTCTTT